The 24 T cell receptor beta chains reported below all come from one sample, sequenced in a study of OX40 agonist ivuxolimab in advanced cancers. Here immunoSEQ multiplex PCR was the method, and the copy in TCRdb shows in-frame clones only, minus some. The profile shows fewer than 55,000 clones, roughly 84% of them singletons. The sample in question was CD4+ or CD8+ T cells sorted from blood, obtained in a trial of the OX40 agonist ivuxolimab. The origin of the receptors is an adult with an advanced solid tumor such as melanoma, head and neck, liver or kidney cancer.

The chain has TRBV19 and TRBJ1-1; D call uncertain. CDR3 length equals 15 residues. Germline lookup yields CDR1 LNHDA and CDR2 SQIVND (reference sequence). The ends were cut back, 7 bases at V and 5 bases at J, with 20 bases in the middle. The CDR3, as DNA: TGTGCCAGTACCGTATACGCCTCGGAGAAGACTGAAGCTTTCTTT. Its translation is CASTVYASEKTEAFF.

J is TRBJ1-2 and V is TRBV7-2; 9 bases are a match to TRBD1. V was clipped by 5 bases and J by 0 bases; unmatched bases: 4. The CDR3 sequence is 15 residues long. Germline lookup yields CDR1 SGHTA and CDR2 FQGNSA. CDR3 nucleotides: TGTGCCAGCAGCCAGAGACAGGGGGCTAACTATGGCTACACCTTC. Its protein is CASSQRQGANYGYTF.

CDR3 sequence: CASSQGALEPNTEAFF. CDR3 DNA sequence: TGTGCCAGTAGTCAGGGGGCCCTAGAACCGAACACTGAAGCTTTCTTT. This chain joins TRBV19 and TRBJ1-1; TRBD1 matches at 8 bases. Looked up from germline, CDR1 is LNHDA and CDR2 is SQIVND (reference sequence). Germline trimming cut 5 bases from V and 1 base from J; bases unmatched to any gene: 9. This CDR3 is built from 16 residues.

CDR3 sequence reads: CASSAEGPNTEAFF. For the CDR3, the DNA is TGTGCCAGCAGCGCGGAGGGACCGAACACTGAAGCTTTCTTT. V usage is TRBV7-3 and J usage is TRBJ1-1, with D possibly matching TRBD1 (5 bases). V was clipped by 5 bases and J by 1 base, with 11 bases between them. This CDR3 is built from 14 residues. CDR1 SGHTA and CDR2 FQGTGA come from the germline V gene.

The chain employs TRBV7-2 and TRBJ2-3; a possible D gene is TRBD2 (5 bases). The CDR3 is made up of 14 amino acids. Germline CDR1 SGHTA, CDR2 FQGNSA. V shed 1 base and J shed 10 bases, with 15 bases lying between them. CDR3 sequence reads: CASSLVVLGDAQYF. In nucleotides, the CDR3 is TGTGCCAGCAGCTTAGTCGTCCTCGGGGATGCGCAGTATTTT.

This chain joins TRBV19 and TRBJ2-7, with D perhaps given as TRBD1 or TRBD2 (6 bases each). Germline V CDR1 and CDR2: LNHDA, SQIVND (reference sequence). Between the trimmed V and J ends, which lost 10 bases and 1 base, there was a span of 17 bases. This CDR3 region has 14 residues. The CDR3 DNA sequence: TGTGCCACCTCAGAGGGGGGCGGTTCCTACGAGCAGTACTTC. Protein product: CATSEGGGSYEQYF.

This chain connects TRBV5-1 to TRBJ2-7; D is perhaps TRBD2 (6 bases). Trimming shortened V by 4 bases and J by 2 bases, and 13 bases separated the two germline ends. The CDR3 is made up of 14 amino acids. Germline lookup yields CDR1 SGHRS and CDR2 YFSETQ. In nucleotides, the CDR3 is TGCGCCAGCAGCGTTACGGGGGAGGCCTACGAGCAGTACGTC. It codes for CASSVTGEAYEQYV.

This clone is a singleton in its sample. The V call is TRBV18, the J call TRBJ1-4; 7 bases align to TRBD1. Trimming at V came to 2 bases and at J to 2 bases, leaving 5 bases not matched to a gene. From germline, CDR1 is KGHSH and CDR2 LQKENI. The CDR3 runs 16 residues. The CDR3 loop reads CASSPSRGQTNEKLFF. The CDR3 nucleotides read TGTGCCAGCTCACCATCCAGGGGACAGACTAATGAAAAACTGTTTTTT.

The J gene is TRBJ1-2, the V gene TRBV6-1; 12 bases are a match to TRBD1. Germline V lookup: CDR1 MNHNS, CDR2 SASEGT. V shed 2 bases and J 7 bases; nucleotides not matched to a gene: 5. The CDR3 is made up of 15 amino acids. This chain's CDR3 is CASSEWDRGRGGYTF. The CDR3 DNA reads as TGTGCCAGCAGTGAATGGGACAGGGGGCGAGGTGGCTACACCTTC.

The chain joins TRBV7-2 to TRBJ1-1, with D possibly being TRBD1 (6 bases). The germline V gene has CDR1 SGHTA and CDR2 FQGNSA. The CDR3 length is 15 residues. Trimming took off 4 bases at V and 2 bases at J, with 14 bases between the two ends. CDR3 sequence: CASSSQGPLNTEAFF. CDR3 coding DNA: TGTGCCAGCAGCTCTCAGGGGCCGCTAAACACTGAAGCTTTCTTT.

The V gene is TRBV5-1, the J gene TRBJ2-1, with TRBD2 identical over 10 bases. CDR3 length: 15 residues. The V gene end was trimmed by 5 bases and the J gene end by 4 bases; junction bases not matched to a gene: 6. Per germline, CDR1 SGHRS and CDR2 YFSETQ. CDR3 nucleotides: TGCGCCAGCAGACAAGGGACTAGCGAATACAATGAGCAGTTCTTC. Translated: CASRQGTSEYNEQFF.

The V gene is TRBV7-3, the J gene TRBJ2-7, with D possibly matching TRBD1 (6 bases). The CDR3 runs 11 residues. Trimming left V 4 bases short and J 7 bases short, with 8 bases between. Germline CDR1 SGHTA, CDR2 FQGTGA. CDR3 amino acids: CASSSGTEQYF. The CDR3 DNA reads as TGTGCCAGCAGCTCCGGGACAGAGCAGTACTTC.

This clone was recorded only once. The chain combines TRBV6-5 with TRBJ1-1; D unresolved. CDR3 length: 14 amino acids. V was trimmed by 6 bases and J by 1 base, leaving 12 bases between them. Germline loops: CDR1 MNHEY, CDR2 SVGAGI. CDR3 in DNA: TGTGCCAGCAGGAGGCAGGAGACGAACACTGAAGCTTTCTTT. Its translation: CASRRQETNTEAFF.

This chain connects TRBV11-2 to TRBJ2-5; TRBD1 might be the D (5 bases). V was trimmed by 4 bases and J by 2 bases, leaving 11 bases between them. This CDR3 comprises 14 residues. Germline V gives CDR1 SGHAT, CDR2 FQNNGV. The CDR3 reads CASSSQGAQETQYF. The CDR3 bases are TGTGCCAGCAGCTCCCAGGGCGCGCAAGAGACCCAGTACTTC.

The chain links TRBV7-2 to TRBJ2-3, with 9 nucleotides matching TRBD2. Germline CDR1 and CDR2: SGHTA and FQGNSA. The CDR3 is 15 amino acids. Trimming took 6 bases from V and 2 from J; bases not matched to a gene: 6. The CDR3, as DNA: TGTGCCAGCAGGATGGGCGGGGGGGCCACAGATACGCAGTATTTT. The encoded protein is CASRMGGGATDTQYF. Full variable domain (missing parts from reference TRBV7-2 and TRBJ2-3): GAGVSQSPSNKVTEKGKDVELRCDPISGHTALYWYRQSLGQGLEFLIYFQGNSAPDKSGLPSDRFSAERTGGSVSTLTIQRTQQEDSAVYLCASRMGGGATDTQYFGPGTRLTVL.

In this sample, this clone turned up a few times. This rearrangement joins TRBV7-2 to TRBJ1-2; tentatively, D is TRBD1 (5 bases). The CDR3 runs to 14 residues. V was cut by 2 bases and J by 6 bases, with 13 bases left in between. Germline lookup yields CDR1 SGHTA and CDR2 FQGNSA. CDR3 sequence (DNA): TGTGCCAGCAGCTTATTCTCCTGGGGGGATGGCTACACCTTC. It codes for CASSLFSWGDGYTF.

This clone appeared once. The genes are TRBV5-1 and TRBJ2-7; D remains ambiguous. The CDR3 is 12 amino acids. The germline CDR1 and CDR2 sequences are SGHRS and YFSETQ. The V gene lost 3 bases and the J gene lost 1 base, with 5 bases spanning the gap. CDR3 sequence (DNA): TGCGCCAGCAGCTGGGATTCCTACGAGCAGTACTTC. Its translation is CASSWDSYEQYF.

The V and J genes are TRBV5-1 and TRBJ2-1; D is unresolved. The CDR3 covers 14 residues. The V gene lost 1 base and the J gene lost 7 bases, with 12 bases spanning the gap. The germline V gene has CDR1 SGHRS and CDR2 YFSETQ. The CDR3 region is CASSLNMGKNEQFF. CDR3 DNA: TGCGCCAGCAGCTTGAACATGGGAAAGAATGAGCAGTTCTTC. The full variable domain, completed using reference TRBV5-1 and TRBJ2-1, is KAGVTQTPRYLIKTRGQQVTLSCSPISGHRSVSWYQQTPGQGLQFLFEYFSETQRNKGNFPGRFSGRQFSNSRSEMNVSTLELGDSALYLCASSLNMGKNEQFFGPGTRLTVL.

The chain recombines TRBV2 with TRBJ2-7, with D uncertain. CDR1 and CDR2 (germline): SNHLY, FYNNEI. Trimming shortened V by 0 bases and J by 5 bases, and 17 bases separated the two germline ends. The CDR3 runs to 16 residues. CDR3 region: CASSEAPPGSLNEQYF. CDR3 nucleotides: TGTGCCAGCAGTGAAGCGCCTCCGGGTAGTCTCAACGAGCAGTACTTC.

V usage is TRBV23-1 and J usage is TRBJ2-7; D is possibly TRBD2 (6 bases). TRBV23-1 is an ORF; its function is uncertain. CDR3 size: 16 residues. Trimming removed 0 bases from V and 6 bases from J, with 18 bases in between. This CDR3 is CASSQSRSSAFLEQYF. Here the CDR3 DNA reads TGCGCCAGCAGTCAATCTCGGTCTAGCGCTTTCCTCGAGCAGTACTTC.

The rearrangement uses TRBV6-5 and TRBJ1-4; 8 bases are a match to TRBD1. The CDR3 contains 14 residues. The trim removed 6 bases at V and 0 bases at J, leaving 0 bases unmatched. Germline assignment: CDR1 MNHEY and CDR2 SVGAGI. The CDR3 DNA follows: TGTGCCAGCAGGGGACAGGCAACTAATGAAAAACTGTTTTTT. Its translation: CASRGQATNEKLFF.

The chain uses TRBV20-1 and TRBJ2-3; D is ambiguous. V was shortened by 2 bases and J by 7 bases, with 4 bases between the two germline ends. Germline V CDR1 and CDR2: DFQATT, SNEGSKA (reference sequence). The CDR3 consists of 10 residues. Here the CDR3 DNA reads TGCAGTGCTAGAACGAATACGCAGTATTTT. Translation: CSARTNTQYF.

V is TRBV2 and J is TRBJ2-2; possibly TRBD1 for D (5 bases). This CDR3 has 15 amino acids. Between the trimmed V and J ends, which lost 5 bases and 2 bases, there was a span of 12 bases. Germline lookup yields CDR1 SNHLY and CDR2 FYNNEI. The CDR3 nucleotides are TGTGCCAGCAGTAATGTCAGGGTAAACACCGGGGAGCTGTTTTTT. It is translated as CASSNVRVNTGELFF.

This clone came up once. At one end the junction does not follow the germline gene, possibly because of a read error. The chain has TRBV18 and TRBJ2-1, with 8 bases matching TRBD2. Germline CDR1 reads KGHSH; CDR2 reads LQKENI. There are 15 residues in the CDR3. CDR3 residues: CASSPLSGNRNEQFF. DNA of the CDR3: TGTGCCAGCTCCCCACTTAGCGGGAATCGTAATGAGCAGTTCTTC.